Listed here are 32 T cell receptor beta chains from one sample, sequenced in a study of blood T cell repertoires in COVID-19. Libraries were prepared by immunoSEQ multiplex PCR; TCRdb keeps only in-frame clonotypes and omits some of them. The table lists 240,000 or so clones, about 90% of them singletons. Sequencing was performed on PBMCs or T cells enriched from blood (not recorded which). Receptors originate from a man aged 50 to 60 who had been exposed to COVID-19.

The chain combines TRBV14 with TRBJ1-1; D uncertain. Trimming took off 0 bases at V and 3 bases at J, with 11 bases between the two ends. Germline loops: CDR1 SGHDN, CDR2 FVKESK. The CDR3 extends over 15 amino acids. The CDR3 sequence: CASSQDWPAYTEAFF. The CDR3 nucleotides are TGTGCCAGCAGCCAAGACTGGCCAGCGTACACTGAAGCTTTCTTT.

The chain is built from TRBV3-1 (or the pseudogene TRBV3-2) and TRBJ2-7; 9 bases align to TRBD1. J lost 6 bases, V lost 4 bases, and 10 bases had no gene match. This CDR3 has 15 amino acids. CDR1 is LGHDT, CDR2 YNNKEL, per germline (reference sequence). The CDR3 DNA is TGTGCCAGCAGCCTATACCGGGACAGGGTGACCGAGCAGTACTTC. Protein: CASSLYRDRVTEQYF.

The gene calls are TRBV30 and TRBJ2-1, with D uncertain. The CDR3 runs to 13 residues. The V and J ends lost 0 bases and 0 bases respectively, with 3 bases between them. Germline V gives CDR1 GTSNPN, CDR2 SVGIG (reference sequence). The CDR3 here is CAWSVLSYNEQFF. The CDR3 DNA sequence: TGTGCCTGGAGTGTACTCTCCTACAATGAGCAGTTCTTC.

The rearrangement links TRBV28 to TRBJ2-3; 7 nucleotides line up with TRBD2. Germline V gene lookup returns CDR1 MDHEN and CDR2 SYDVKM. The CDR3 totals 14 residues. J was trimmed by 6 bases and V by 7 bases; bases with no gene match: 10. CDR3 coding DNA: TGTGCCAGCACGGCGGGAGCACGACCCGATACGCAGTATTTT. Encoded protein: CASTAGARPDTQYF.

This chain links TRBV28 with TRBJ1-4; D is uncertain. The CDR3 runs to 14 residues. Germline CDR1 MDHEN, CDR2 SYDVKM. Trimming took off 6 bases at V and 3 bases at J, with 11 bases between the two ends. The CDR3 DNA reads TGTGCCAGCAGGCCCCTAGCGGCTAATGAAAAACTGTTTTTT. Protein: CASRPLAANEKLFF.

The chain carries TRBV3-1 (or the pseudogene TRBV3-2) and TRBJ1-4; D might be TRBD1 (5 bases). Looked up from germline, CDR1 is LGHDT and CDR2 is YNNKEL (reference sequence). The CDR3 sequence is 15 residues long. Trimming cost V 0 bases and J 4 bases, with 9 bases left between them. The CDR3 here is CASSQDRAVNEKLFF. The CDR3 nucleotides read TGTGCCAGCAGCCAAGACAGGGCTGTTAATGAAAAACTGTTTTTT.

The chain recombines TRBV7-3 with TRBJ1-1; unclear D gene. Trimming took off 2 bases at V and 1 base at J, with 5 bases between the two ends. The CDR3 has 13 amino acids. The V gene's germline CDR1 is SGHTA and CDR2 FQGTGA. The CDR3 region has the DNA TGTGCCAGCAGCTTACGGGGGAACACTGAAGCTTTCTTT. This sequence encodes CASSLRGNTEAFF.

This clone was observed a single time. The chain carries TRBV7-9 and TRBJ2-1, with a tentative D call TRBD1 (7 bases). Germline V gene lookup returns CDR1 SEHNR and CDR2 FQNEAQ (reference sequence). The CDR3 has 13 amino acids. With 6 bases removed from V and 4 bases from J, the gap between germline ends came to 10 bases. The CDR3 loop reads CASRQGGYNEQFF. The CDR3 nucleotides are TGTGCCAGCAGGCAGGGGGGATACAATGAGCAGTTCTTC.

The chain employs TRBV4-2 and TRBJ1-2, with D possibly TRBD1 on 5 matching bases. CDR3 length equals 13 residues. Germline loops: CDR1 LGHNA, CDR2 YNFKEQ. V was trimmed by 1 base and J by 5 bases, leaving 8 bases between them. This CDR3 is CASSQARVYGYTF. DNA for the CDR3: TGTGCCAGCAGCCAAGCCAGGGTGTATGGCTACACCTTC.

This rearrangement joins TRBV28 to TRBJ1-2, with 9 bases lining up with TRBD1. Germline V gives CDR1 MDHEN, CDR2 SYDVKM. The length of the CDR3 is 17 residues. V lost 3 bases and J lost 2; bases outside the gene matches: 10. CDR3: CASSFQRPGQGNYGYTF. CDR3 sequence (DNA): TGTGCCAGCAGTTTCCAGCGTCCGGGACAGGGAAACTATGGCTACACCTTC.

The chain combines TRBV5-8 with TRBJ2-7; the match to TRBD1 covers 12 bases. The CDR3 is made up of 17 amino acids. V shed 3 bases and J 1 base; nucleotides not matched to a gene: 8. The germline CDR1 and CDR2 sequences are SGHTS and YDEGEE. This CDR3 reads CASSYGTGGVLSYEQYV. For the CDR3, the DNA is TGTGCCAGCAGCTACGGGACAGGGGGCGTTCTATCCTACGAGCAGTACGTC.

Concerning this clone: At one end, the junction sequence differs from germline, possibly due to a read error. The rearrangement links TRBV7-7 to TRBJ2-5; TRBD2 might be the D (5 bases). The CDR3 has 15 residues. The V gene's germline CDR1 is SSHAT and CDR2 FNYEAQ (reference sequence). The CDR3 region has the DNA TGTGCTAGCAGCTTTCGAGGGATACACCAAGAGACCCAGTACTTC. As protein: CASSFRGIHQETQYF. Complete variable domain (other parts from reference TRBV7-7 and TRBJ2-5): GAGVSQSPRYKVTKRGQDVTLRCDPISSHATLYWYQQALGQGPEFLTYFNYEAQPDKSGLPSDRFSAERPEGSISTLTIQRTEQRDSAMYRCASSFRGIHQETQYFGPGTRLLVL.

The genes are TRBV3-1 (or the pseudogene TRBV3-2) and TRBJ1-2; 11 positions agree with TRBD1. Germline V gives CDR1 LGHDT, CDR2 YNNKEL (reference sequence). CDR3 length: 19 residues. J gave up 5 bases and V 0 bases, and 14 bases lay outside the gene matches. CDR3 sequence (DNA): TGTGCCAGCAGCCAAGATAGGACCGGGACAGGGGGAATAGTTTATGGCTACACCTTC. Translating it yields CASSQDRTGTGGIVYGYTF.

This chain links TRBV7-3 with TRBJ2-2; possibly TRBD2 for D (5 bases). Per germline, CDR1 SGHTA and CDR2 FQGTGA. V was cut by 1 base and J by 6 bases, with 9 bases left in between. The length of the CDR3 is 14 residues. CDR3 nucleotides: TGTGCCAGCAGCTTAAATGCGGGTTCCGGGGAGCTGTTTTTT. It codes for CASSLNAGSGELFF.

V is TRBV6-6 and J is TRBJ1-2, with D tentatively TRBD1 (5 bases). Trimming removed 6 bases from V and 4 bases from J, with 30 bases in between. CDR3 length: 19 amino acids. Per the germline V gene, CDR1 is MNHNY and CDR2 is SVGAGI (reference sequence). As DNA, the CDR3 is TGTGCCAGCAGCCGACAGATGGGCAGGGCCGGTTTATTGTCCTATGGCTACACCTTC. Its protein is CASSRQMGRAGLLSYGYTF.

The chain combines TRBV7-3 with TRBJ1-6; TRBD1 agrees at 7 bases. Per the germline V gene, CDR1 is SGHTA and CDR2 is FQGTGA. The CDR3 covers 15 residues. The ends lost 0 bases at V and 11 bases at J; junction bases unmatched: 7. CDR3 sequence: CASSLTGGKEPPLHF. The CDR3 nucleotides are TGTGCCAGCAGCTTAACAGGGGGCAAGGAGCCACCCCTCCACTTT.

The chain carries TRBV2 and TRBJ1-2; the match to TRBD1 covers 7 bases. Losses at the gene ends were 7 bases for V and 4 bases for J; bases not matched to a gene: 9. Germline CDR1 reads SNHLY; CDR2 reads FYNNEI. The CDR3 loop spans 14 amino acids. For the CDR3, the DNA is TGTGCCAGCAACCACCCGACAGGGCTCTATGGCTACACCTTC. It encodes CASNHPTGLYGYTF.

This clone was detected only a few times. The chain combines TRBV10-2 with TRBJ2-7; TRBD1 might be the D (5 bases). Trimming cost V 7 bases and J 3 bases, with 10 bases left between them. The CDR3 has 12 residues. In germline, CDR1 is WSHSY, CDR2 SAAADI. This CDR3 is CASTDNVYEQYV. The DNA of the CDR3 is TGCGCCAGCACGGACAACGTCTACGAGCAGTACGTC.

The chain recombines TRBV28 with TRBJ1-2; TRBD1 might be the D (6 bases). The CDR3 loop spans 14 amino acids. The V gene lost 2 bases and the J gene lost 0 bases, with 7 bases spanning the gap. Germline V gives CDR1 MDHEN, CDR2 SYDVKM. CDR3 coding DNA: TGTGCCAGCAGTTTACAGGGGTCTAACTATGGCTACACCTTC. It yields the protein CASSLQGSNYGYTF.

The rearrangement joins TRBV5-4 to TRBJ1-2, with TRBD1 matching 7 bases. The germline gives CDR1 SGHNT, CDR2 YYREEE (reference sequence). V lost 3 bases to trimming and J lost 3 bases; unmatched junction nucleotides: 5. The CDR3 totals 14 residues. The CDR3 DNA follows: TGTGCCAGCAGCTCCACAGGGGTTGACTATGGCTACACCTTC. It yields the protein CASSSTGVDYGYTF.

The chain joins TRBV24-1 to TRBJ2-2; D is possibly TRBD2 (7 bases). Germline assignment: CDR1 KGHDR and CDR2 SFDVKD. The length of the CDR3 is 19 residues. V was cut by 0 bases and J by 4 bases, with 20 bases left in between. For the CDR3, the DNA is TGTGCCACCAGTGATTTGTTTCGGGGGGCCCCGTGGGGCACCGGGGAGCTGTTTTTT. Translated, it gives CATSDLFRGAPWGTGELFF.

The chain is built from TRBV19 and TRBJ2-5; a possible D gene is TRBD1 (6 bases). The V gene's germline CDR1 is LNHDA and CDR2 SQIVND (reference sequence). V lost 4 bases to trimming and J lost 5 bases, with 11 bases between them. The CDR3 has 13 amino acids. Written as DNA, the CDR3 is TGTGCCAGTAGTACAGGGGCGTGGGAGACCCAGTACTTC. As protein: CASSTGAWETQYF.

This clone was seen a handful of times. The CDR3, as DNA: TGTGCCACCAAGGGACAGCTCTACGAGCAGTACTTC. Translating gives CATKGQLYEQYF. V is TRBV11-2 and J is TRBJ2-7; 7 bases match TRBD1. The germline V gene has CDR1 SGHAT and CDR2 FQNNGV. V shed 10 bases and J 3 bases; nucleotides not matched to a gene: 6. This CDR3 comprises 12 residues.

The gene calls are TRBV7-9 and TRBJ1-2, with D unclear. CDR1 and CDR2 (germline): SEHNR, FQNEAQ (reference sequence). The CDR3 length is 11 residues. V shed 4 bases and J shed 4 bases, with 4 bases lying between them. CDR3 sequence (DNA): TGTGCCAGCAGCTCCATCTATGGCTACACCTTC. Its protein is CASSSIYGYTF.

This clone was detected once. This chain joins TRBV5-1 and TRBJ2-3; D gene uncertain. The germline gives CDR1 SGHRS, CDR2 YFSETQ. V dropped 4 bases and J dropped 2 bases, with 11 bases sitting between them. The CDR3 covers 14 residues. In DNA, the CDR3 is TGCGCCAGCAGCGGTCTGGTGGCCACAGATACGCAGTATTTT. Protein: CASSGLVATDTQYF.

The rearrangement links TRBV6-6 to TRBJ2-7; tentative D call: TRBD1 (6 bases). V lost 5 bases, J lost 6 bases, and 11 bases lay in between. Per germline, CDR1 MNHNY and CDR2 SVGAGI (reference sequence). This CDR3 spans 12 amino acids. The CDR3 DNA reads TGTGCCAGCAGTAGTCAGGGGATCGAGCAGTACGTC. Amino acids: CASSSQGIEQYV.

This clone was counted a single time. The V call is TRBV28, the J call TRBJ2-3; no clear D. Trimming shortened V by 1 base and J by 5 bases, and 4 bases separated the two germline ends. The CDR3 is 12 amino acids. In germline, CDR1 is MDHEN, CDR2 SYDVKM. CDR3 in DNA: TGTGCCAGCAGTTTATTCGGAGATACGCAGTATTTT. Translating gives CASSLFGDTQYF.

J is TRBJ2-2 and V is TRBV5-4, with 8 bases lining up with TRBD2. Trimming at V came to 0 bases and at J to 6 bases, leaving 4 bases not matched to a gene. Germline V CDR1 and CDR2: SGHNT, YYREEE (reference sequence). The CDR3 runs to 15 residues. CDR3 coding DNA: TGTGCCAGCAGCTTGGCCGGGAGGGGCCCCGGGGAGCTGTTTTTT. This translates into CASSLAGRGPGELFF.

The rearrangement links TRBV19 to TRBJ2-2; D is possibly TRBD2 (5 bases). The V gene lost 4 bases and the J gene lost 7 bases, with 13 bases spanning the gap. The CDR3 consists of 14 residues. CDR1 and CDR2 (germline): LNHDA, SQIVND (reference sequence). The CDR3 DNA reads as TGTGCCAGTAGTACCTTATATAGCGTCGGGGAGCTGTTTTTT. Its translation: CASSTLYSVGELFF.

The CDR3 here is CASSGQGGGNQPQHF. DNA for the CDR3: TGTGCCAGCAGTGGACAGGGGGGGGGAAATCAGCCCCAGCATTTT. The V gene is TRBV2, the J gene TRBJ1-5, with 9 bases lining up with TRBD1. This CDR3 spans 15 amino acids. Germline CDR1 reads SNHLY; CDR2 reads FYNNEI. Germline trimming cut 4 bases from V and 4 bases from J; bases unmatched to any gene: 5.

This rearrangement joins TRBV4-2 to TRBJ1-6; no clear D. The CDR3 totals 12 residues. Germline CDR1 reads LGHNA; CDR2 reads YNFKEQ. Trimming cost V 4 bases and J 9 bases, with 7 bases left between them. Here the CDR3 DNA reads TGTGCCAGCAGCCGGGAGGGTTCACCCCTCCACTTT. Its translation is CASSREGSPLHF.

CDR3 amino acids: CATSRDPGLGNTIYF. As DNA, the CDR3 is TGTGCCACCAGCAGAGACCCAGGGCTCGGAAACACCATATATTTT. This rearrangement joins TRBV15 to TRBJ1-3; a weak D match, TRBD1 (5 bases). V was pared by 0 bases and J by 4 bases, with 10 bases between. The CDR3 extends over 15 amino acids. Germline CDR1 and CDR2: LNHNV and YYDKDF (reference sequence).